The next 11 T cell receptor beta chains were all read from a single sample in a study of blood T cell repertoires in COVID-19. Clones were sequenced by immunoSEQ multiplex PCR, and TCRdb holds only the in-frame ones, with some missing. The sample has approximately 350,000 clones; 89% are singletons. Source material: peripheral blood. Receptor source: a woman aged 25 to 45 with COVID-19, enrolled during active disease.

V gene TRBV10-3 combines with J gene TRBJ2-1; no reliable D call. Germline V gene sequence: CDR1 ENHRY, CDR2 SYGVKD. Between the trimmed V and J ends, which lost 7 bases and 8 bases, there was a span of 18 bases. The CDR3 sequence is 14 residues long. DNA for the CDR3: TGTGCCATCAAGGTACAGTTGTTTTGGGATGAGCAGTTCTTC. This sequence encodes CAIKVQLFWDEQFF.

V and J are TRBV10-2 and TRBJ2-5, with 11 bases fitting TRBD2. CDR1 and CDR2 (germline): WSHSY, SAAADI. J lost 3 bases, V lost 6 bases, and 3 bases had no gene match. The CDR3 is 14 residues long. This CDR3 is CASRLGLAEETQYF. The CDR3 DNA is TGCGCCAGCAGGCTGGGACTAGCGGAAGAGACCCAGTACTTC.

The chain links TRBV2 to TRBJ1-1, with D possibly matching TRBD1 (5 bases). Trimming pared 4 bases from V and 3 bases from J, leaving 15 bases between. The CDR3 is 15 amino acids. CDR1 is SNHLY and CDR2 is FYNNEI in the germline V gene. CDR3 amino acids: CASSAFKETDTEAFF. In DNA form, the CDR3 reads TGTGCCAGCAGTGCTTTTAAGGAGACAGACACTGAAGCTTTCTTT.

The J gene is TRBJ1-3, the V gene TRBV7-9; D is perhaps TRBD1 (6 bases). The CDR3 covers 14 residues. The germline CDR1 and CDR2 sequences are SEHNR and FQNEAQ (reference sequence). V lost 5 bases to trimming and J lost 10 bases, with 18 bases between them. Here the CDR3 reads CASSARDTPGTIYF. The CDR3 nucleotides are TGTGCCAGCAGCGCTCGGGACACCCCAGGAACCATATATTTT.

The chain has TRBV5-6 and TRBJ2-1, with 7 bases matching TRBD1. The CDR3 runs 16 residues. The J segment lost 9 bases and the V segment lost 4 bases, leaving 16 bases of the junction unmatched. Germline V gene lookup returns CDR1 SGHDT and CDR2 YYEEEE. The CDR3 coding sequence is TGTGCCAGCAGCGATGCACAGGGGACAGCTACCAGTGAGCAGTTCTTC. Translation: CASSDAQGTATSEQFF.

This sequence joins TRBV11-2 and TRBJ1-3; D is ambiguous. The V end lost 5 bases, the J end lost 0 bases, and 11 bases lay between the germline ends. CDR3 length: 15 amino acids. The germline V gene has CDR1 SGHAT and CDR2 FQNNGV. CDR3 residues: CASSASAGSGNTIYF. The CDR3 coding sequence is TGTGCCAGCAGCGCATCGGCGGGCTCTGGAAACACCATATATTTT.

Here the CDR3 DNA reads TGTGCCAGCAGTTTTAGCGGGAGGATCGGCGGGGAGCTGTTTTTT. Encoded protein: CASSFSGRIGGELFF. V and J are TRBV27 and TRBJ2-2; 10 nucleotides line up with TRBD2. CDR1 is MNHEY and CDR2 is SMNVEV in the germline V gene (reference sequence). With 3 bases clipped from V and 7 bases from J, the junction kept 5 bases outside the gene matches. The CDR3 sequence is 15 residues long.

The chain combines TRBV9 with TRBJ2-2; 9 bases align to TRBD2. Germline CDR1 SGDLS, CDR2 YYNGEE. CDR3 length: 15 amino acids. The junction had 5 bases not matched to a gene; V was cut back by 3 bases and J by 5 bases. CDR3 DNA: TGTGCCAGCAGCGCCAGCGGGGGGTGGACCGGGGAGCTGTTTTTT. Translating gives CASSASGGWTGELFF. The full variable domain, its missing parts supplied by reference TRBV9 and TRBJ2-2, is DSGVTQTPKHLITATGQRVTLRCSPRSGDLSVYWYQQSLDQGLQFLIQYYNGEERAKGNILERFSAQQFPDLHSELNLSSLELGDSALYFCASSASGGWTGELFFGEGSRLTVL.

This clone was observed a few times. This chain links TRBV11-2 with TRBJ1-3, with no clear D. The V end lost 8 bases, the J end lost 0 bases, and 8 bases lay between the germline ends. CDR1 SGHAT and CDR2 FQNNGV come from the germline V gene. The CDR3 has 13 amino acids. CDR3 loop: CASGRSSGNTIYF. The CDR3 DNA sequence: TGTGCCAGCGGCCGATCCTCTGGAAACACCATATATTTT.

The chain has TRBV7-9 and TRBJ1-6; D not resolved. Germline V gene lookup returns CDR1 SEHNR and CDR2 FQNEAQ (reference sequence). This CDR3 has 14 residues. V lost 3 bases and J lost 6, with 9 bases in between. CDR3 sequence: CASSFVSVNSPLHF. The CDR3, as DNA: TGTGCCAGCAGCTTCGTGTCAGTTAATTCACCCCTCCACTTT.

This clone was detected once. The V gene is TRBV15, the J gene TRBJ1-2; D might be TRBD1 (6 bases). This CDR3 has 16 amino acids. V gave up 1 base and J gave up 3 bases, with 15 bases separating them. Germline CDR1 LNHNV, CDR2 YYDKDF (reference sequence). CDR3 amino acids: CATSRGWGGLHYGYTF. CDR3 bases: TGTGCCACCAGCAGAGGATGGGGGGGGCTGCACTATGGCTACACCTTC.